The clone carrying this TCR beta chain was found once. Its antigen remains unidentified. These data are taken from a study of CD8+ T cells in alopecia areata. Overall study findings and caveats: Clonality in the scalp and expanded CD8+ clones ranked among the top 100 were significantly decreased by tofacitinib.

Following extraction, RNA underwent reverse transcription to cDNA, which served as the sequencing template. Generated by immunoSEQ multiplex PCR, the TCRdb table keeps only in-frame clones and is missing some. The table includes some 190,000 clones, more than 55% detected once. This sample's treatment: oral pan-JAK inhibitor, 5-10 mg twice daily. Germline-derived CDR1 and CDR2 are SGHRS and YFSETQ. V shed 4 bases and J 0 bases; nucleotides not matched to a gene: 10. The CDR3 contains 16 residues. The V and J genes are TRBV5-1 and TRBJ2-7; TRBD1 matches at 7 bases. Sequenced material: CD4+ T cells sorted from blood, taken at week 44, from a patient treated with tofacitinib. The TCR sequence derives from a human donor with alopecia areata. CDR3 amino acids: CASSATLGQNSYEQYF. CDR3 coding DNA: TGCGCCAGCAGCGCCACACTGGGACAGAACTCCTACGAGCAGTACTTC.